Only one count was recorded for the clone carrying this T cell receptor beta chain. This record belongs to a study of sequential checkpoint blockade in melanoma. Study details: Patients were randomized 1:1 to nivolumab-then-ipilimumab or ipilimumab-then-nivolumab first-line.

Germline V CDR1 and CDR2: SGHAT, FQNNGV. The CDR3 is 15 amino acids. After removal of 3 bases from V and 3 bases from J, the junction contained 6 bases not matched to a gene. Specified treatment: randomized to nivolumab then ipilimumab (arm A) or the reverse (arm B). No patient had prior DNA-damaging chemotherapy. PBMC sorting kept live CD3+CD8+ cells without CD19 or CD56. This table comes from immunoSEQ multiplex PCR, and its TCRdb copy is limited to in-frame clones, with some not included. Of more than 30,000 clones in the sample, 75% to 90% were seen once. Sequencing was performed on CD8+ T cells sorted from blood (inferred from file names), taken from a patient given nivolumab and ipilimumab in sequence. J is TRBJ2-3 and V is TRBV11-2, with 7 positions matching TRBD1. The sequence was collected from a human donor with melanoma. CDR3 amino acids: CASSLPAGGTDTQYF. CDR3 sequence (DNA): TGTGCCAGCAGCTTGCCGGCAGGGGGTACAGATACGCAGTATTTT.